This TCR beta chain was recorded in a study of CD8 T cells in Susac syndrome. Study overall: The sequenced Susac syndrome patients comprised five or six with active disease and roughly 8 in remission.

V gave up 7 bases and J gave up 3 bases, with 13 bases separating them. The CDR3 is 12 amino acids. CDR1 is DFQATT and CDR2 is SNEGSKA in the germline V gene (reference sequence). General study findings and limits: Susac syndrome CD4+ T cell repertoires showed no clonal expansion.

Comment on this clonotype: Its antigen is as yet unknown.

Random hexamers primed reverse transcription of about 0.45 to 1 ug RNA. Each CDR3 protein gets one entry after TCRdb re-called the immunoSEQ multiplex PCR reads with MiXCR. The sample holds about 150,000 distinct CDR3 sequences; around 96% are singletons and the top ten take around 0.13%. The TCR originated in a human donor with Susac syndrome. Source material: CD4+ T cells from PBMCs. The chain links TRBV20-1 to TRBJ2-7, with D maybe TRBD1 (7 bases). CDR3 loop: CSVGGTDYEQYF. CDR3 bases: TGCAGTGTGGGCGGGACAGACTACGAGCAGTACTTC.